A selection of T cell receptor beta chains follows, all from one sample in a study of blood T cell repertoires in COVID-19. The repertoire was sequenced with immunoSEQ multiplex PCR; TCRdb's copy has only in-frame clones and lacks some. The data hold approximately 97,000 clones, with roughly 88% observed a single time. Sequencing was done on a sample of peripheral blood. The receptors derive from a human donor in a cohort sampled during active COVID-19. CDR3s include the opening cysteine and the closing phenylalanine or tryptophan. The D gene is left open where the match is weak. The size field is filled for only some rows; it gives once, few, many or a size class.

d_gene: -; len: 12; j_gene: TRBJ2-3; abundance: -; v_gene: TRBV3-1/TRBV3-2; CDR3aa: CASSPHSDTQYF; CDR3nt: TGTGCCAGCAGCCCCCACTCAGATACGCAGTATTTT
d_gene: TRBD1; len: 16; j_gene: TRBJ2-7; abundance: few; v_gene: TRBV4-1; CDR3aa: CASSPRAGTGAYEQYF; CDR3nt: TGCGCCAGCAGCCCAAGAGCCGGGACAGGGGCCTACGAGCAGTACTTC
d_gene: TRBD1; len: 12; j_gene: TRBJ1-1; abundance: few; v_gene: TRBV2; CDR3aa: CASSRTGSEAFF; CDR3nt: TGTGCCAGCTCACGGACAGGGTCAGAAGCTTTCTTT
d_gene: TRBD2; len: 18; j_gene: TRBJ2-7; abundance: -; v_gene: TRBV5-1; CDR3aa: CASSWAAPLAGASHEQYF; CDR3nt: TGCGCCAGCAGTTGGGCCGCTCCCCTAGCGGGAGCATCCCACGAGCAGTACTTC
d_gene: -; len: 13; j_gene: TRBJ1-6; abundance: -; v_gene: TRBV30; CDR3aa: CAWSVQSRRTLHF; CDR3nt: TGTGCCTGGAGTGTACAATCTCGGAGGACCCTCCACTTT
d_gene: -; len: 11; j_gene: TRBJ2-1; abundance: -; v_gene: TRBV11-1; CDR3aa: CASSYNNEQFF; CDR3nt: TGTGCCAGCAGCTATAACAATGAGCAGTTCTTC
d_gene: TRBD1; len: 13; j_gene: TRBJ1-1; abundance: -; v_gene: TRBV12-3/TRBV12-4; CDR3aa: CASTFTGVTEAFF; CDR3nt: TGTGCCAGCACCTTTACAGGGGTGACTGAAGCTTTCTTT
d_gene: TRBD1; len: 16; j_gene: TRBJ2-6; abundance: -; v_gene: TRBV9; CDR3aa: CASSDRGLGGANVLTF; CDR3nt: TGTGCCAGCAGCGACAGGGGGCTAGGTGGGGCCAACGTCCTGACTTTC
d_gene: -; len: 16; j_gene: TRBJ1-3; abundance: -; v_gene: TRBV30; CDR3aa: CAWKRGRGPTGNTIYF; CDR3nt: TGTGCCTGGAAGAGAGGAAGAGGCCCGACTGGAAACACCATATATTTT
d_gene: TRBD2; len: 15; j_gene: TRBJ2-1; abundance: -; v_gene: TRBV7-2; CDR3aa: CASSYLAGLLNEQFF; CDR3nt: TGTGCCAGCAGCTATCTAGCGGGTCTCCTGAATGAGCAGTTCTTC
d_gene: TRBD1; len: 16; j_gene: TRBJ1-6; abundance: -; v_gene: TRBV28; CDR3aa: CASSNLRQGEHSPLHF; CDR3nt: TGTGCCAGCAGTAACCTTCGACAGGGGGAACATTCACCCCTCCACTTT
d_gene: TRBD1; len: 15; j_gene: TRBJ1-6; abundance: -; v_gene: TRBV5-1; CDR3aa: CASSLDRGGNSPLHF; CDR3nt: TGCGCCAGCAGCTTGGACAGGGGGGGTAATTCACCCCTCCACTTT
d_gene: -; len: 16; j_gene: TRBJ2-1; abundance: -; v_gene: TRBV9; CDR3aa: CASSVGGLPRYNEQFF; CDR3nt: TGTGCCAGCAGCGTAGGGGGCCTCCCGAGATACAATGAGCAGTTCTTC
d_gene: TRBD2; len: 15; j_gene: TRBJ2-2; abundance: -; v_gene: TRBV7-2; CDR3aa: CASSLVAGRAGELFF; CDR3nt: TGTGCCAGCAGCTTAGTAGCGGGCCGGGCCGGGGAGCTGTTTTTT
d_gene: TRBD1; len: 13; j_gene: TRBJ1-1; abundance: -; v_gene: TRBV6-2/TRBV6-3; CDR3aa: CASSLQGLTEAFF; CDR3nt: TGTGCCAGCAGCTTACAGGGGTTGACTGAAGCTTTCTTT
d_gene: -; len: 14; j_gene: TRBJ2-5; abundance: -; v_gene: TRBV5-1; CDR3aa: CASSFSATQETQYF; CDR3nt: TGCGCCAGCAGCTTCAGCGCAACCCAAGAGACCCAGTACTTC
d_gene: TRBD2; len: 15; j_gene: TRBJ2-7; abundance: -; v_gene: TRBV9; CDR3aa: CASSAPGLAPHEQYF; CDR3nt: TGTGCCAGCAGCGCCCCGGGACTAGCGCCCCACGAGCAGTACTTC
d_gene: -; len: 14; j_gene: TRBJ2-5; abundance: -; v_gene: TRBV19; CDR3aa: CASSIGEVGETQYF; CDR3nt: TGTGCCAGTAGTATCGGGGAAGTGGGCGAGACCCAGTACTTC
d_gene: TRBD1; len: 12; j_gene: TRBJ2-7; abundance: -; v_gene: TRBV29-1; CDR3aa: CSVGQGLSEQYF; CDR3nt: TGCAGCGTCGGACAGGGTCTGAGCGAGCAGTACTTC
d_gene: -; len: 16; j_gene: TRBJ1-3; abundance: -; v_gene: TRBV2; CDR3aa: CASSPSYAVSGNTIYF; CDR3nt: TGTGCCAGCAGTCCTTCCTACGCCGTCTCTGGAAACACCATATATTTT
d_gene: -; len: 17; j_gene: TRBJ2-6; abundance: once; v_gene: TRBV2; CDR3aa: CASRELRGASGANVLTF; CDR3nt: TGTGCCAGCCGCGAGTTACGGGGGGCCTCTGGGGCCAACGTCCTGACTTTC
d_gene: TRBD1; len: 15; j_gene: TRBJ1-3; abundance: -; v_gene: TRBV11-3; CDR3aa: CASSSDRATGNTIYF; CDR3nt: TGTGCCAGCAGCTCGGACAGGGCGACTGGAAACACCATATATTTT
d_gene: -; len: 15; j_gene: TRBJ1-2; abundance: -; v_gene: TRBV10-3; CDR3aa: CAIKIVHGGDYGYTF; CDR3nt: TGTGCCATCAAGATTGTGCACGGAGGGGACTATGGCTACACCTTC
d_gene: -; len: 14; j_gene: TRBJ1-6; abundance: -; v_gene: TRBV4-1; CDR3aa: CASSRRDGGSPLHF; CDR3nt: TGCGCCAGCAGCCGAAGGGATGGAGGTTCACCCCTCCACTTT
d_gene: TRBD1; len: 13; j_gene: TRBJ1-1; abundance: -; v_gene: TRBV27; CDR3aa: CASSLRGTVEAFF; CDR3nt: TGTGCCAGCAGTTTAAGGGGGACAGTTGAAGCTTTCTTT
d_gene: TRBD2; len: 14; j_gene: TRBJ2-5; abundance: -; v_gene: TRBV9; CDR3aa: CASSVGLAGETQYF; CDR3nt: TGTGCCAGCAGCGTGGGACTAGCGGGGGAGACCCAGTACTTC
d_gene: -; len: 13; j_gene: TRBJ2-5; abundance: -; v_gene: TRBV6-4; CDR3aa: CASSRRGGETQYF; CDR3nt: TGTGCCAGCAGTAGAAGGGGAGGCGAGACCCAGTACTTC
d_gene: TRBD1; len: 21; j_gene: TRBJ2-2; abundance: few; v_gene: TRBV3-1/TRBV3-2; CDR3aa: CASSPGPPGQGIVGGSGELFF; CDR3nt: TGTGCCAGCAGCCCCGGTCCCCCCGGACAGGGAATCGTAGGAGGTAGCGGGGAGCTGTTTTTT
d_gene: -; len: 15; j_gene: TRBJ2-7; abundance: once; v_gene: TRBV15; CDR3aa: CATSSTLKGSYEQYF; CDR3nt: TGTGCCACCAGCAGTACCCTCAAGGGGTCCTACGAGCAGTACTTC
d_gene: -; len: 13; j_gene: TRBJ1-1; abundance: -; v_gene: TRBV9; CDR3aa: CASSGSGYTEAFF; CDR3nt: TGTGCCAGCAGCGGTTCAGGATACACTGAAGCTTTCTTT
d_gene: TRBD1; len: 14; j_gene: TRBJ2-5; abundance: -; v_gene: TRBV29-1; CDR3aa: CSVEVGGGWETQYF; CDR3nt: TGCAGCGTTGAAGTAGGGGGCGGATGGGAGACCCAGTACTTC
d_gene: TRBD1; len: 16; j_gene: TRBJ2-7; abundance: -; v_gene: TRBV18; CDR3aa: CASSPITGGLAYEQYF; CDR3nt: TGTGCCAGCTCACCGATCACAGGGGGCCTCGCCTACGAGCAGTACTTC
d_gene: TRBD2; len: 16; j_gene: TRBJ2-5; abundance: -; v_gene: TRBV9; CDR3aa: CASSVESGRPPETQYF; CDR3nt: TGTGCCAGCAGCGTAGAGAGCGGGAGACCCCCGGAGACCCAGTACTTC
d_gene: -; len: 14; j_gene: TRBJ1-5; abundance: once; v_gene: TRBV5-6; CDR3aa: CASSFAGSNQPQHF; CDR3nt: TGTGCCAGCAGCTTCGCAGGGTCAAATCAGCCCCAGCATTTT
d_gene: TRBD2; len: 17; j_gene: TRBJ2-5; abundance: -; v_gene: TRBV19; CDR3aa: CASSIASSGEWKETQYF; CDR3nt: TGTGCCAGTAGTATAGCGTCTAGCGGGGAGTGGAAAGAGACCCAGTACTTC
d_gene: TRBD1; len: 13; j_gene: TRBJ2-5; abundance: -; v_gene: TRBV3-1/TRBV3-2; CDR3aa: CATTDRGRKTQYF; CDR3nt: TGTGCCACAACGGACAGGGGGCGAAAGACCCAGTACTTC
d_gene: TRBD2; len: 14; j_gene: TRBJ2-3; abundance: -; v_gene: TRBV27; CDR3aa: CASRAGAGTDTQYF; CDR3nt: TGTGCCAGCAGAGCGGGGGCGGGCACAGATACGCAGTATTTT
d_gene: TRBD1; len: 16; j_gene: TRBJ1-1; abundance: -; v_gene: TRBV7-9; CDR3aa: CASSLETGRLDTEAFF; CDR3nt: TGTGCCAGCAGCTTGGAGACAGGGCGGCTCGACACTGAAGCTTTCTTT
d_gene: -; len: 12; j_gene: TRBJ1-6; abundance: -; v_gene: TRBV6-5; CDR3aa: CASSRENSPLHF; CDR3nt: TGTGCCAGCAGCCGGGAAAACTCACCCCTCCACTTT
d_gene: -; len: 14; j_gene: TRBJ2-5; abundance: -; v_gene: TRBV5-1; CDR3aa: CASRWTGGFETQYF; CDR3nt: TGCGCCAGCAGATGGACAGGAGGGTTCGAGACCCAGTACTTC
d_gene: -; len: 17; j_gene: TRBJ2-6; abundance: -; v_gene: TRBV27; CDR3aa: CASSPLDSDSGANVLTF; CDR3nt: TGTGCCAGCAGCCCCCTAGACAGCGACTCTGGGGCCAACGTCCTGACTTTC
d_gene: TRBD1; len: 13; j_gene: TRBJ1-2; abundance: -; v_gene: TRBV29-1; CDR3aa: CSGEQTGAKGYTF; CDR3nt: TGCAGCGGTGAACAAACAGGGGCGAAGGGCTACACCTTC
d_gene: TRBD1; len: 14; j_gene: TRBJ1-2; abundance: -; v_gene: TRBV3-1/TRBV3-2; CDR3aa: CASTLGQGSFGCTF; CDR3nt: TGTGCCAGCACGTTGGGACAGGGGTCCTTCGGGTGCACCTTC
d_gene: -; len: 12; j_gene: TRBJ1-2; abundance: -; v_gene: TRBV12-3/TRBV12-4; CDR3aa: CASSSQGSGYTF; CDR3nt: TGTGCCAGCAGTTCCCAGGGAAGTGGCTACACCTTC
d_gene: TRBD2; len: 15; j_gene: TRBJ2-1; abundance: -; v_gene: TRBV9; CDR3aa: CASSAGLAVYNEQFF; CDR3nt: TGTGCCAGCAGCGCAGGACTAGCGGTCTACAATGAGCAGTTCTTC
d_gene: -; len: 12; j_gene: TRBJ2-1; abundance: -; v_gene: TRBV6-5; CDR3aa: CASSYRGSEQFF; CDR3nt: TGTGCCAGCAGTTACAGAGGGAGTGAGCAGTTCTTC
d_gene: TRBD1; len: 14; j_gene: TRBJ1-6; abundance: -; v_gene: TRBV2; CDR3aa: CASSTQGGNSPLHF; CDR3nt: TGTGCCAGCAGTACTCAGGGGGGTAATTCACCCCTCCACTTT
d_gene: -; len: 16; j_gene: TRBJ1-5; abundance: -; v_gene: TRBV6-5; CDR3aa: CASSYPDRHSNQPQHF; CDR3nt: TGTGCCAGCAGTTACCCGGACAGACATAGCAATCAGCCCCAGCATTTT
d_gene: TRBD1; len: 15; j_gene: TRBJ1-2; abundance: few; v_gene: TRBV18; CDR3aa: CASSRQGQEFYGYTF; CDR3nt: TGTGCCAGCTCACGGCAGGGACAGGAGTTCTATGGCTACACCTTC
d_gene: -; len: 13; j_gene: TRBJ2-7; abundance: -; v_gene: TRBV12-3/TRBV12-4; CDR3aa: CASSPTDRTEQYF; CDR3nt: TGTGCCAGCAGTCCAACGGACAGAACTGAGCAGTACTTC
d_gene: TRBD1; len: 16; j_gene: TRBJ1-6; abundance: -; v_gene: TRBV5-6; CDR3aa: CASSLRGRGGSSPLHF; CDR3nt: TGTGCCAGCAGCCTCAGGGGGCGGGGTGGCAGCTCACCCCTCCACTTT
d_gene: -; len: 13; j_gene: TRBJ1-2; abundance: once; v_gene: TRBV12-3/TRBV12-4; CDR3aa: CASTLGRTYGYTF; CDR3nt: TGTGCCAGCACCCTCGGACGGACTTATGGCTACACCTTC
d_gene: TRBD1; len: 14; j_gene: TRBJ1-4; abundance: -; v_gene: TRBV5-6; CDR3aa: CASSSGQANEKLFF; CDR3nt: TGTGCCAGCAGCTCTGGACAGGCAAATGAAAAACTGTTTTTT
d_gene: TRBD2; len: 17; j_gene: TRBJ2-7; abundance: -; v_gene: TRBV4-3; CDR3aa: CASSLQDYTGGPYEQYF; CDR3nt: TGCGCCAGCAGCCTCCAAGATTACACGGGAGGGCCCTACGAGCAGTACTTC
d_gene: -; len: 17; j_gene: TRBJ2-1; abundance: -; v_gene: TRBV11-2; CDR3aa: CASSRKVAGSSYNEQFF; CDR3nt: TGTGCCAGCAGCCGAAAAGTGGCAGGTAGCTCCTACAATGAGCAGTTCTTC
d_gene: TRBD2; len: 19; j_gene: TRBJ2-5; abundance: -; v_gene: TRBV7-8; CDR3aa: CASSRLHPLAGGPRETQYF; CDR3nt: TGTGCCAGCAGCCGCCTCCATCCACTAGCGGGAGGGCCGAGGGAGACCCAGTACTTC
d_gene: TRBD1; len: 14; j_gene: TRBJ2-5; abundance: -; v_gene: TRBV28; CDR3aa: CASRGTGNGETQYF; CDR3nt: TGTGCCAGCAGGGGGACAGGGAACGGTGAGACCCAGTACTTC
d_gene: TRBD1; len: 13; j_gene: TRBJ2-7; abundance: -; v_gene: TRBV29-1; CDR3aa: CSVGGQAPYEQYF; CDR3nt: TGCAGCGTCGGGGGACAGGCCCCCTACGAGCAGTACTTC